A single TCR beta chain is shown here with its context. Original data processing: From reference gene primer amplification, estimates of nucleated cell counts were derived. Sequencing used immunoSEQ multiplex PCR; TCRdb keeps in-frame clones, though not all of them. The V and J calls and clone size were taken over from that table, and D and trimming were inferred from the DNA. The sample lists about 140,000 clones, about 86% seen once, with about 8% in the top ten. Unmatched junction bases numbered 4, after V lost 3 bases and J lost 8 bases. This CDR3 has 13 residues. Looked up from germline, CDR1 is DFQATT and CDR2 is SNEGSKA (reference sequence). The data were obtained in a study of blood T cell repertoires in COVID-19. For the study at large: Italy, Spain and the United States were the sources of the convalescent and acute COVID-19 samples. T cells, B-cell-depleted T cells, or PBMCs supplied cDNA or gDNA.

V gene TRBV20-1 combines with J gene TRBJ2-1, with TRBD2 matching over 10 bases. The sample was peripheral blood. The receptor's source is a woman aged 55-75 years with acute or convalescent COVID-19. CDR3 region: CSASTSGVYEQFF. The CDR3 DNA follows: TGCAGTGCTAGTACTAGCGGGGTATATGAGCAGTTCTTC.